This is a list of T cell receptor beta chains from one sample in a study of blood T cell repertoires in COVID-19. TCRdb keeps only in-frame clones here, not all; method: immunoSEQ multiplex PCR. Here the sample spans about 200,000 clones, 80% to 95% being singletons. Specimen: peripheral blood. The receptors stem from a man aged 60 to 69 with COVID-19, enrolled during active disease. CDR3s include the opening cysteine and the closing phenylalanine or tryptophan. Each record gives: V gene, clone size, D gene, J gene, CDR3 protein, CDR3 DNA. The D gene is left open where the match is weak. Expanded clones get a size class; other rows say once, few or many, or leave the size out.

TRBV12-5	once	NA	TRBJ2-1	CASALGREQFF	TGTGCTAGCGCGCTGGGCCGAGAGCAGTTCTTC
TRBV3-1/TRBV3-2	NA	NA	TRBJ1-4	CASSQGPGGGLANEKLFF	TGTGCCAGCAGCCAAGGACCGGGGGGCGGTTTGGCTAATGAAAAACTGTTTTTT
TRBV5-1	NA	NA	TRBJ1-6	CASSLRQINNSPLHF	TGCGCCAGCAGCTTACGACAGATTAATAATTCACCCCTCCACTTT
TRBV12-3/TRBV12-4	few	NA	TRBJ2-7	CASSPSYEQYF	TGTGCCAGCAGTCCGTCCTACGAGCAGTACTTC
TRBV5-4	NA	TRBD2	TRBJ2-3	CASSLGGGRVVGDTQYF	TGTGCCAGCAGCTTGGGCGGCGGGAGGGTTGTAGGGGATACGCAGTATTTT
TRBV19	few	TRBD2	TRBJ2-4	CASSIRTSGNIQYF	TGTGCCAGTAGTATACGGACTAGCGGGAACATTCAGTACTTC
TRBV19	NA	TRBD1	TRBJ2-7	CASSIVGQGYYEQYF	TGTGCCAGTAGTATAGTGGGACAGGGATACTACGAGCAGTACTTC
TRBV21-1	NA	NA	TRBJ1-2	CASSKGGSLGGYGYTF	TGTGCCAGCAGCAAAGGAGGCAGCCTGGGGGGCTATGGCTACACCTTC
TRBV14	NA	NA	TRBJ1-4	CASSRAYRSLGDELFF	TGTGCCAGCAGCCGAGCCTACAGGTCCCTCGGAGACGAACTGTTTTTT
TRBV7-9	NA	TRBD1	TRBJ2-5	CASSSGGTGEVETQYF	TGTGCCAGCAGCTCAGGGGGGACAGGGGAGGTCGAGACCCAGTACTTC
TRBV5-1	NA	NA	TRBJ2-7	CASSLGSSYEQYF	TGCGCCAGCAGCTTGGGCAGCTCCTACGAGCAGTACTTC
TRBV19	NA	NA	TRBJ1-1	CASSLTRNTEAFF	TGTGCCAGTAGCCTCACAAGAAACACTGAAGCTTTCTTT
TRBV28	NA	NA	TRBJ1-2	CAAAGVEGYTF	TGTGCGGCGGCGGGGGTGGAAGGCTACACCTTC
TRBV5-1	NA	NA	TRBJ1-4	CASSLFGVLFF	TGCGCCAGCAGCTTGTTCGGGGTCCTGTTTTTT
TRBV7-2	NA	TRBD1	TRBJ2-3	CASTGGRTDTQYF	TGTGCCAGCACAGGGGGCCGGACAGATACGCAGTATTTT
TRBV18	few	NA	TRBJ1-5	CASSPGRGNQPQHF	TGTGCCAGCTCACCGGGCCGGGGGAATCAGCCCCAGCATTTT
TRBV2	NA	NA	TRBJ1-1	CASSVRRDDTEAFF	TGTGCCAGCAGTGTCCGCAGGGATGACACTGAAGCTTTCTTT
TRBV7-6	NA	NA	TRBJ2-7	CASSLGGAATYEQYF	TGTGCCAGCAGCTTAGGGGGAGCCGCTACCTACGAGCAGTACTTC
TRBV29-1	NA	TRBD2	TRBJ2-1	CSVVAPLAGLSYNEQFF	TGCAGCGTTGTGGCCCCACTAGCGGGATTATCCTACAATGAGCAGTTCTTC
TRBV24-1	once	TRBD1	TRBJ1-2	CATSDRTGEGYTF	TGTGCCACCAGTGACAGGACAGGGGAAGGCTACACCTTC